The sequence of this T cell receptor beta chain was determined in a study of beta chain features in type 1 diabetes. Study conclusions and caveats: Comparison showed that naive, central memory and Treg TCRB repertoires appeared more similar among patients than among healthy donors. VDJ junctions in type 1 diabetes patients carried more deletions and fewer insertions. Moderate but significant shortening of TCRB CDR3s was recorded in all four CD4+ subsets from Type 1 diabetes patients.

Reverse transcribing all isolated RNA meant expressed TCRB transcripts were sequenced. This table comes from immunoSEQ multiplex PCR, and its TCRdb copy is limited to in-frame clones, with some not included. The sample includes 300,000 or so clones, around 9.3% of them seen just once. Turning to this clone: The antigen is undetermined.

The germline gives CDR1 SGHTA, CDR2 FQGNSA. V lost 1 base and J lost 1, with 11 bases in between. This CDR3 spans 15 amino acids. This chain links TRBV7-2 with TRBJ2-7; possibly TRBD1 or TRBD2 for D (5 bases each). Sequences were obtained from central memory CD4+ T cells from blood. The TCR was taken from a man aged 25-45 years with type 1 diabetes. CDR3 sequence (DNA): TGTGCCAGCAGCTTAGGTCAGTGGGGGTCCTACGAGCAGTACTTC. Its translation is CASSLGQWGSYEQYF. The full variable domain, completed using reference TRBV7-2 and TRBJ2-7, is GAGVSQSPSNKVTEKGKDVELRCDPISGHTALYWYRQSLGQGLEFLIYFQGNSAPDKSGLPSDRFSAERTGGSVSTLTIQRTQQEDSAVYLCASSLGQWGSYEQYFGPGTRLTVT.